These 23 T cell receptor beta chains share one sample of origin, sequenced in a study of immune evolution from preneoplasia to lung adenocarcinoma. This table comes from immunoSEQ multiplex PCR, and its TCRdb copy is limited to in-frame clones, with some not included. The table includes just over 6,500 clones, more than 80% detected once. Sequenced sample: FFPE invasive lung adenocarcinoma tissue. Receptors originate from a person over 45 with lung adenocarcinoma.

The V gene is TRBV28, the J gene TRBJ2-1; D assignment may be TRBD1 or TRBD2 (5 bases each). V gave up 4 bases and J gave up 4 bases, with 8 bases separating them. From germline, CDR1 is MDHEN and CDR2 SYDVKM. There are 13 residues in the CDR3. This CDR3 is CASSSWGYNEQFF. CDR3 bases: TGTGCCAGCAGTTCATGGGGGTACAATGAGCAGTTCTTC.

The chain links TRBV5-4 to TRBJ2-4, with TRBD1 matching 7 bases. This CDR3 has 18 residues. Trimming cost V 6 bases and J 0 bases; bases outside gene matches: 15. Per germline, CDR1 SGHNT and CDR2 YYREEE (reference sequence). CDR3 DNA: TGTGCCAGCACCAATACCGGGACAGAGAGTGTAGCCAAAAACATTCAGTACTTC. Translation gives CASTNTGTESVAKNIQYF.

The J gene is TRBJ2-4, the V gene TRBV9; D uncertain. The CDR3 contains 13 residues. V lost 0 bases to trimming and J lost 7 bases, with 8 bases between them. The germline CDR1 and CDR2 sequences are SGDLS and YYNGEE. The CDR3 coding sequence is TGTGCCAGCAGCGTAGCGGAAGCTAACATTCAGTACTTC. Residues: CASSVAEANIQYF.

This chain joins TRBV28 and TRBJ1-2; 8 positions match TRBD1. The CDR3 sequence is 12 residues long. CDR1 is MDHEN, CDR2 SYDVKM, per germline. The J segment lost 7 bases and the V segment lost 8 bases, leaving 6 bases of the junction unmatched. DNA of the CDR3: TGTGCCAGCCGGACAGGGTCAATTGGCTACACCTTC. Protein sequence: CASRTGSIGYTF.

This chain links TRBV18 with TRBJ2-4; D is possibly TRBD1 (7 bases). The CDR3 consists of 15 residues. The ends were cut back, 6 bases at V and 1 base at J, with 13 bases in the middle. Per the germline V gene, CDR1 is KGHSH and CDR2 is LQKENI. The DNA for the CDR3 is TGTGCCAGCTCCCGGGAGACAGGGGCCAAAAACATTCAGTACTTC. Protein: CASSRETGAKNIQYF.

The V call is TRBV5-4, the J call TRBJ1-1; D might be TRBD1 (6 bases). CDR1 is SGHNT, CDR2 YYREEE, per germline (reference sequence). The CDR3 length is 17 residues. Trimming pared 4 bases from V and 2 bases from J, leaving 21 bases between. CDR3 nucleotides: TGTGCCAGCAGCCGGTCTAGATCCGGGACAAGAAACACTGAAGCTTTCTTT. This codes for CASSRSRSGTRNTEAFF. The whole variable domain, remainder taken from reference TRBV5-4 and TRBJ1-1, is ETGVTQSPTHLIKTRGQQVTLRCSSQSGHNTVSWYQQALGQGPQFIFQYYREEENGRGNFPPRFSGLQFPNYSSELNVNALELDDSALYLCASSRSRSGTRNTEAFFGQGTRLTVV.

The chain uses TRBV28 and TRBJ1-5; D unclear. The CDR3 is 14 amino acids. Trimming shortened V by 3 bases and J by 3 bases, and 9 bases separated the two germline ends. CDR1 MDHEN and CDR2 SYDVKM come from the germline V gene. Here the CDR3 reads CASSFVGYNQPQHF. The CDR3 bases are TGTGCCAGCAGTTTTGTGGGTTACAATCAGCCCCAGCATTTT.

This clone appeared a few times. This chain links TRBV18 with TRBJ1-3; D unclear. Per germline, CDR1 KGHSH and CDR2 LQKENI. The CDR3 length is 15 residues. Trimming stripped 2 bases from V and 1 base from J, with 9 bases between. CDR3 residues: CASSPSSVSGNTIYF. The CDR3 nucleotides read TGTGCCAGCTCACCATCATCAGTGTCTGGAAACACCATATATTTT. Complete variable domain (other parts from reference TRBV18 and TRBJ1-3): NAGVMQNPRHLVRRRGQEARLRCSPMKGHSHVYWYRQLPEEGLKFMVYLQKENIIDESGMPKERFSAEFPKEGPSILRIQQVVRGDSAAYFCASSPSSVSGNTIYFGEGSWLTVV.

The V and J genes are TRBV23-1 and TRBJ2-3; 11 bases map to TRBD2. TRBV23-1 counts as an open reading frame of uncertain function. The CDR3 spans 16 residues. Losses at the gene ends were 0 bases for V and 4 bases for J; bases not matched to a gene: 3. The CDR3 region is CASSQSSGRVADTQYF. DNA of the CDR3: TGCGCCAGCAGTCAATCTAGCGGGAGGGTTGCAGATACGCAGTATTTT.

The chain links TRBV2 to TRBJ2-1; 8 bases match TRBD2. The V gene end was trimmed by 7 bases and the J gene end by 5 bases; junction bases not matched to a gene: 7. The CDR3 sequence is 14 residues long. CDR1 is SNHLY, CDR2 FYNNEI, per germline. For the CDR3, the DNA is TGTGCCAGCACCTCGGGACTAGGAGACAATGAGCAGTTCTTC. Protein: CASTSGLGDNEQFF.

V usage is TRBV4-2 and J usage is TRBJ2-7, with 9 positions matching TRBD2. The CDR3 is 16 residues long. Germline V gene lookup returns CDR1 LGHNA and CDR2 YNFKEQ. V gave up 0 bases and J gave up 2 bases; unmatched junction bases: 5. CDR3 sequence reads: CASSQEGLAGTYEQYF. CDR3 coding DNA: TGTGCCAGCAGCCAAGAAGGGCTAGCGGGAACCTACGAGCAGTACTTC.

The chain links TRBV5-1 to TRBJ2-7; TRBD1 agrees at 9 bases. After removal of 4 bases from V and 0 bases from J, the junction contained 8 bases not matched to a gene. This CDR3 is 16 amino acids long. Germline V CDR1 and CDR2: SGHRS, YFSETQ. CDR3 nucleotides: TGCGCCAGCAGCCCGGCCGGGACAGGGAGCTCCTACGAGCAGTACTTC. This gives the protein CASSPAGTGSSYEQYF.

V is TRBV18 and J is TRBJ2-3; D gene uncertain. Germline V lookup: CDR1 KGHSH, CDR2 LQKENI. CDR3 length: 16 residues. The V end was cut by 4 bases, the J end by 3 bases, with 17 bases between. CDR3 in DNA: TGTGCCAGCTCACGAGCCACCTCGCTAAATACAGATACGCAGTATTTT. The encoded protein is CASSRATSLNTDTQYF.

This clone is a singleton in its sample. Here the CDR3 DNA reads TGTGCCAGCAGCGACCCCCGGGACCCCATCCGTCGGCATTTTGTCGAGCAGTACTTC. Protein product: CASSDPRDPIRRHFVEQYF. The rearrangement joins TRBV21-1 to TRBJ2-7. TRBV21-1 is a known pseudogene. CDR3 size: 19 residues.

This clone has a single count. The CDR3 region has the DNA TGTGCCAGCAGTTTCGCTAGCGGGAGGGCCTCGCAGTATTTT. Protein sequence: CASSFASGRASQYF. The chain uses TRBV27 and TRBJ2-3; 12 nucleotides line up with TRBD2. J was trimmed by 10 bases and V by 3 bases; bases with no gene match: 5. Per the germline V gene, CDR1 is MNHEY and CDR2 is SMNVEV (reference sequence). The CDR3 covers 14 residues.

The V and J genes are TRBV5-1 and TRBJ2-2; TRBD1 matches at 10 bases. Germline CDR1 and CDR2: SGHRS and YFSETQ. This CDR3 region has 15 residues. V trimming: 5 bases; J trimming: 6 bases; junction bases outside the gene matches: 7. CDR3 nucleotides: TGCGCCAGCAGAGCTGGGACAGGGGCCCCCGGGGAGCTGTTTTTT. Translation: CASRAGTGAPGELFF.

Points on this clone: The junction does not match germline at one end; this may be a read error. The chain carries TRBV6-1 and TRBJ2-2; D may be TRBD1 (5 bases). The CDR3 has 14 residues. CDR1 is MNHNS, CDR2 SASEGT, per germline. In DNA form, the CDR3 reads TGTGCCAGCAGTGCCAAGACAGAAACCGGAGAGCTGTTTTTT. It specifies CASSAKTETGELFF.

This clone has a handful of counts. V is TRBV6-5 and J is TRBJ2-7, with 7 positions matching TRBD2. Trimming at V came to 0 bases and at J to 4 bases, leaving 6 bases not matched to a gene. The CDR3 consists of 15 residues. The germline V gene has CDR1 MNHEY and CDR2 SVGAGI. Here the CDR3 DNA reads TGTGCCAGCAGTTACTCGAAGTCTAGCGGATACGAGCAGTACTTC. This gives the protein CASSYSKSSGYEQYF.

This clone came up a few times. The chain links TRBV5-1 to TRBJ2-7, with D perhaps matching TRBD1 or TRBD2 (5 bases each). The CDR3 has 13 amino acids. Between the trimmed V and J ends, which lost 0 bases and 7 bases, there was a span of 11 bases. Germline loops: CDR1 SGHRS, CDR2 YFSETQ. CDR3 nucleotide sequence: TGCGCCAGCAGCTTGGGGGGGACGTGGGAGCAGTACTTC. Amino acid sequence: CASSLGGTWEQYF.

Here the CDR3 reads CASSLTAGGAWETQYF. CDR3 in DNA: TGTGCCAGCAGCTTAACGGCGGGGGGGGCGTGGGAGACCCAGTACTTC. The V and J genes are TRBV7-3 and TRBJ2-5, with 9 bases identical to TRBD2. Germline V gene lookup returns CDR1 SGHTA and CDR2 FQGTGA. The V and J ends lost 0 bases and 5 bases, in that order; junction bases with no gene match: 7. The CDR3 spans 16 residues.

This clone has more than one count but fewer than ten. The chain recombines TRBV7-9 with TRBJ2-7, with TRBD1 matching 9 bases. Germline V gene lookup returns CDR1 SEHNR and CDR2 FQNEAQ (reference sequence). CDR3 length equals 14 residues. V gave up 5 bases and J gave up 3 bases; unmatched junction bases: 5. The CDR3 DNA reads as TGTGCCAGCAGCCCACAGGGGGCTTTCTACGAGCAGTACTTC. Amino acids: CASSPQGAFYEQYF. The full variable domain, its missing parts supplied by reference TRBV7-9 and TRBJ2-7, is DTGVSQNPRHKITKRGQNVTFRCDPISEHNRLYWYRQTLGQGPEFLTYFQNEAQLEKSRLLSDRFSAERPKGSFSTLEIQRTEQGDSAMYLCASSPQGAFYEQYFGPGTRLTVT.

This chain connects TRBV11-3 to TRBJ2-3, with D possibly matching TRBD2 (5 bases). Germline V gives CDR1 SGHNT, CDR2 YENEEA. V was cut by 1 base and J by 3 bases, with 5 bases left in between. This CDR3 has 13 residues. The CDR3 DNA reads as TGTGCCAGCAGCTTAGCGGGAACAGATACGCAGTATTTT. Translation: CASSLAGTDTQYF.

The chain combines TRBV4-2 with TRBJ2-3; the D call may be TRBD1 or TRBD2 (5 bases each). Germline V gene sequence: CDR1 LGHNA, CDR2 YNFKEQ. CDR3 length: 18 residues. Trimming removed 2 bases from V and 6 bases from J, with 24 bases in between. CDR3 sequence: CASSQRPPGTHDADTQYF. The CDR3 DNA reads as TGTGCCAGCAGCCAAAGGCCTCCGGGGACCCACGACGCGGATACGCAGTATTTT.